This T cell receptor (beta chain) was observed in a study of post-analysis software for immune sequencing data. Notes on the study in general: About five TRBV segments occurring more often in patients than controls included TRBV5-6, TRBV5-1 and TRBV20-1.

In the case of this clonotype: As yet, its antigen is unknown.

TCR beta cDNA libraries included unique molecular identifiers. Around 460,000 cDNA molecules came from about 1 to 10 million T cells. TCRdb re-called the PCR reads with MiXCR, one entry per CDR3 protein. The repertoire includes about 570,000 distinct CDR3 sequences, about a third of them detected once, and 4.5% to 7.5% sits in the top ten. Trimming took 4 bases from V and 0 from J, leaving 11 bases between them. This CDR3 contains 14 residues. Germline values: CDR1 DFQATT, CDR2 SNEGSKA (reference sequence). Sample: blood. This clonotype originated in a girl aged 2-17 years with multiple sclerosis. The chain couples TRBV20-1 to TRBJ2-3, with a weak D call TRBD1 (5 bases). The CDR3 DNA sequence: TGCAGTGCTACAGGGTCCGAAAGCACAGATACGCAGTATTTT. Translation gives CSATGSESTDTQYF.